This entry lists 18 T cell receptor beta chains sequenced from one sample in a study of cytomegalovirus exposure and HLA in healthy donors. Using immunoSEQ multiplex PCR, the repertoire was profiled, and TCRdb retains in-frame clones only, with some absent. The sample holds approximately 72,000 clones, 90% to 95% seen once. Sequenced: PBMCs. The receptors come from a woman younger than 35 in good health and CMV-seronegative.

This chain uses TRBV28 with TRBJ2-7; 10 bases align to TRBD1. The J segment lost 6 bases and the V segment lost 5 bases, leaving 1 base of the junction unmatched. CDR1 is MDHEN and CDR2 is SYDVKM in the germline V gene. The CDR3 runs to 12 residues. CDR3 protein: CASSRTGGEQYF. As DNA, the CDR3 is TGTGCCAGCAGTCGGACAGGGGGCGAGCAGTACTTC.

The rearrangement links TRBV4-1 to TRBJ2-3; 9 nucleotides align to TRBD1. Germline V gene lookup returns CDR1 MGHRA and CDR2 YSYEKL. This CDR3 has 15 residues. V lost 4 bases, J lost 4 bases, and 6 bases stayed unmatched. The CDR3 protein is CASSLRDRAPDTQYF. In DNA form, the CDR3 reads TGCGCCAGCAGCCTAAGGGACAGGGCGCCAGATACGCAGTATTTT.

The rearrangement uses TRBV5-8 and TRBJ1-6; weak D call: TRBD1 (5 bases). The CDR3 is 16 amino acids. The V gene's germline CDR1 is SGHTS and CDR2 YDEGEE. V lost 7 bases to trimming and J lost 9 bases, with 23 bases between them. This chain's CDR3 is CASLKTGGILSSPLHF. Written as DNA, the CDR3 is TGTGCCAGCTTAAAAACCGGGGGAATTTTAAGTTCACCCCTCCACTTT.

J is TRBJ2-4 and V is TRBV2, with D maybe TRBD2 (5 bases). The length of the CDR3 is 18 residues. V was cut by 2 bases and J by 3 bases, with 20 bases left in between. CDR1 and CDR2 (germline): SNHLY, FYNNEI. The CDR3 bases are TGTGCCAGCAGTGAAAGGTTATTCCTAGCAGGAGGCAAAAACATTCAGTACTTC. Translated: CASSERLFLAGGKNIQYF.

The genes are TRBV29-1 and TRBJ2-3; D call uncertain. V lost 7 bases and J lost 4, with 6 bases in between. This CDR3 comprises 10 residues. Germline loops: CDR1 SQVTM, CDR2 ANQGSEA. CDR3 in DNA: TGCAGCGCCCGGGCAGATACGCAGTATTTT. It yields the protein CSARADTQYF.

This sequence joins TRBV19 and TRBJ2-1; D is undetermined. The CDR3 totals 14 residues. V was pared by 4 bases and J by 12 bases, with 19 bases between. CDR1 and CDR2 (germline): LNHDA, SQIVND (reference sequence). The CDR3 protein is CASSTTGQTPLQFF. The CDR3 coding sequence is TGTGCCAGTAGTACGACGGGTCAAACCCCTTTGCAGTTCTTC.

This chain uses TRBV15 with TRBJ2-2, with 11 bases fitting TRBD2. CDR1 is LNHNV and CDR2 is YYDKDF in the germline V gene (reference sequence). V was clipped by 5 bases and J by 10 bases; unmatched bases: 12. The CDR3 extends over 16 amino acids. CDR3 protein: CATSGILVAGGPELFF. DNA of the CDR3: TGTGCCACCAGCGGGATACTGGTAGCGGGGGGGCCGGAGCTGTTTTTT.

This chain links TRBV12-5 with TRBJ2-3, with 7 bases matching TRBD2. Germline trimming cut 1 base from V and 2 bases from J; bases unmatched to any gene: 6. The CDR3 runs 16 residues. The germline CDR1 and CDR2 sequences are LGHNT and FRNRAP. This CDR3 reads CASGLDSSGLTDTQYF. The CDR3 nucleotides read TGTGCTAGTGGTTTGGACTCTAGCGGCCTCACAGATACGCAGTATTTT.

This chain connects TRBV30 to TRBJ1-5, with TRBD1 matching over 10 bases. CDR3 length equals 16 residues. The junction had 9 bases not matched to a gene; V was cut back by 2 bases and J by 5 bases. Germline V gene lookup returns CDR1 GTSNPN and CDR2 SVGIG (reference sequence). CDR3 sequence: CAWSIRTGGGYQPQHF. DNA of the CDR3: TGTGCCTGGAGTATCCGGACAGGGGGAGGTTATCAGCCCCAGCATTTT. Full variable domain (remainder filled in from reference TRBV30 and TRBJ1-5): SQTIHQWPATLVQPVGSPLSLECTVEGTSNPNLYWYRQAAGRGLQLLFYSVGIGQISSEVPQNLSASRPQDRQFILSSKKLLLSDSGFYLCAWSIRTGGGYQPQHFGDGTRLSIL.

J is TRBJ1-1 and V is TRBV18, with a tentative D call TRBD1 (6 bases). Trimming stripped 3 bases from V and 4 bases from J, with 12 bases between. The CDR3 contains 14 residues. From germline, CDR1 is KGHSH and CDR2 LQKENI. The CDR3 coding sequence is TGTGCCAGCTCACCTGAATTACAGGGCACTGAAGCTTTCTTT. Protein sequence: CASSPELQGTEAFF.

The chain couples TRBV5-1 to TRBJ2-7; unclear D gene. Deletions cut 1 base from V and 6 bases from J, with 5 bases between. Germline loops: CDR1 SGHRS, CDR2 YFSETQ. This CDR3 region has 11 residues. The CDR3 spells CASSLSTEQYF. In DNA, the CDR3 is TGCGCCAGCAGCTTGAGCACCGAGCAGTACTTC.

The chain has TRBV4-1 and TRBJ1-4, with a weak D call TRBD1 (5 bases). The CDR3 extends over 18 amino acids. Trimming removed 3 bases from V and 3 bases from J, with 20 bases in between. Germline CDR1 reads MGHRA; CDR2 reads YSYEKL. CDR3 loop: CASSQGLGGKGSNEKLFF. DNA for the CDR3: TGCGCCAGCAGCCAGGGCCTCGGGGGGAAAGGATCTAATGAAAAACTGTTTTTT.

Here the CDR3 DNA reads TGCGCCAGCAGCCAAGATTGGGCCCCGAGCTCTGGAAACACCATATATTTT. Its protein product is CASSQDWAPSSGNTIYF. The genes are TRBV4-3 and TRBJ1-3; D is ambiguous. Germline V gives CDR1 LGHNA, CDR2 YSLEER. CDR3 size: 17 residues. V dropped 0 bases and J dropped 0 bases, with 12 bases sitting between them.

The count of this clone is one. The J gene is TRBJ2-3, the V gene TRBV11-3; 7 nucleotides align to TRBD2. Per the germline V gene, CDR1 is SGHNT and CDR2 is YENEEA. CDR3 size: 15 residues. J was trimmed by 2 bases and V by 3 bases; bases with no gene match: 5. The CDR3, as DNA: TGTGCCAGCAGCTTCCAAGCGGGATCCACAGATACGCAGTATTTT. It is translated as CASSFQAGSTDTQYF.

The chain is built from TRBV5-1 and TRBJ2-1; 14 bases are a match to TRBD2. V was pared by 5 bases and J by 10 bases, with 8 bases of the junction left unmatched. Per germline, CDR1 SGHRS and CDR2 YFSETQ. This CDR3 region has 15 residues. For the CDR3, the DNA is TGCGCCAGCAGACATGGACTAGCGGGGGGCGGGGAGCAGTTCTTC. Amino acids: CASRHGLAGGGEQFF.

The gene calls are TRBV6-6 and TRBJ1-1; D possibly corresponds to TRBD1 (5 bases). The germline gives CDR1 MNHNY, CDR2 SVGAGI (reference sequence). The CDR3 sequence is 14 residues long. The V and J ends lost 7 bases and 0 bases respectively, with 12 bases between them. The CDR3 DNA sequence: TGTGCCAGCACTTGGGGGGAGGTGAACACTGAAGCTTTCTTT. Residues: CASTWGEVNTEAFF.

This rearrangement joins TRBV25-1 to TRBJ2-7, with D unclear. The CDR3 is 16 residues long. Germline V gene sequence: CDR1 MGHDK, CDR2 SYGVNS. The V and J ends lost 4 bases and 4 bases respectively, with 20 bases between them. The CDR3 nucleotides read TGTGCCAGCAGTGTCCCTTTAATTTGGTCGAGTTACGAGCAGTACTTC. It specifies CASSVPLIWSSYEQYF.

J is TRBJ2-7 and V is TRBV6-6; D is possibly TRBD1 (6 bases). CDR3 size: 14 residues. V lost 6 bases and J 1 base, leaving 13 bases between the germline ends. Germline V gene sequence: CDR1 MNHNY, CDR2 SVGAGI (reference sequence). Written as DNA, the CDR3 is TGTGCCAGCAGGAATACAGGGATATCCTACGAGCAGTACTTC. Translating it yields CASRNTGISYEQYF.